This entry describes one T cell receptor (beta chain). The antigen is unknown. Assay used: immunoSEQ multiplex PCR; TCRdb lists only in-frame clones, some missing. This sample has roughly 1,000,000 clones; more than 75% occur once, and the top ten carry approximately 0.5%. Caucasian adults living in Nashville, Tennessee, provided all samples. The study separated CD4+ cells into CD45RA+ naive and CD45RA-negative memory subsets. The CDR3 loop spans 16 amino acids. Per the germline V gene, CDR1 is MDHEN and CDR2 is SYDVKM. The V gene lost 5 bases and the J gene lost 4 bases, with 18 bases spanning the gap. This record belongs to a study of shared clonotypes between healthy human individuals. Points from the study as a whole: Sharing across four donors was seen in 4.5% to 6.5% of naive CD4 clonotypes.

This TCR was recovered from a man between 18 and 29 years old in good health. Some clones in this sample may be carry-over from other donors' samples. V and J are TRBV28 and TRBJ1-3, with D possibly being TRBD1 (5 bases). Sample: memory CD4+ T cells from PBMCs. As to subset: CD45RA-negative fraction. CDR3: CASSTPSGVVGNTIYF. For the CDR3, the DNA is TGTGCCAGCAGTACCCCCTCGGGGGTCGTCGGAAACACCATATATTTT.